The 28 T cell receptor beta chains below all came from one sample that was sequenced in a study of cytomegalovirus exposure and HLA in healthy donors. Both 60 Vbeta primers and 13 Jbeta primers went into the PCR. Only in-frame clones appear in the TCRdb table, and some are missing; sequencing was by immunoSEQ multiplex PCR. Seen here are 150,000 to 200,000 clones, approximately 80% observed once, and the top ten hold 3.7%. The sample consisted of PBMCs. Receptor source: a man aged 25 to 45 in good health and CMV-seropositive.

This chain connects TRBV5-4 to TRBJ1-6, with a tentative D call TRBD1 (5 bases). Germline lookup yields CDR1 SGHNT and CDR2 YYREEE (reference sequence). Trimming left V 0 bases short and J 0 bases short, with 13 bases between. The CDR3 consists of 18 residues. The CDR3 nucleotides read TGTGCCAGCAGCTTGGCCGTCGGGGGACTCTCCTATAATTCACCCCTCCACTTT. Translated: CASSLAVGGLSYNSPLHF.

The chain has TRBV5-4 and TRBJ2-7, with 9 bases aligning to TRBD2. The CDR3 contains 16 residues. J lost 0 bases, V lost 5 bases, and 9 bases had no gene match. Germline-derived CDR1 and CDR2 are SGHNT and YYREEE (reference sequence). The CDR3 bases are TGTGCCAGCAGTTCCGAAGGACTAGCGAGCTCCTACGAGCAGTACTTC. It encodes CASSSEGLASSYEQYF.

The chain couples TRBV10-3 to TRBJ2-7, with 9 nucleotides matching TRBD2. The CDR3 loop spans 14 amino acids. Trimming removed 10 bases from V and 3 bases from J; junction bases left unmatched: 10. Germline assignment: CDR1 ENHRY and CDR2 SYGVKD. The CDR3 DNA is TGTGCCACCTGCCAGGCTAGCGGGATCTACGAGCAGTACTTC. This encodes CATCQASGIYEQYF.

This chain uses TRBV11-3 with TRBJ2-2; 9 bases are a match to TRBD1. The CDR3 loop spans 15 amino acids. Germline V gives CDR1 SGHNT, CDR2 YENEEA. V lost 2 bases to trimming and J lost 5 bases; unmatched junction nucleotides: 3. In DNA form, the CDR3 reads TGTGCCAGCAGCTTAACCGGGACAGGGACCGGGGAGCTGTTTTTT. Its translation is CASSLTGTGTGELFF.

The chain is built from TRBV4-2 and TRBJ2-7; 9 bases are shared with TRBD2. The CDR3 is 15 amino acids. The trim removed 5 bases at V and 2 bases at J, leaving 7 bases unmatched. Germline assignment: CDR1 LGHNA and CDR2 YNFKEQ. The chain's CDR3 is CASSFERGVTYEQYF. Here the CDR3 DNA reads TGTGCCAGCAGCTTTGAGCGGGGGGTAACCTACGAGCAGTACTTC.

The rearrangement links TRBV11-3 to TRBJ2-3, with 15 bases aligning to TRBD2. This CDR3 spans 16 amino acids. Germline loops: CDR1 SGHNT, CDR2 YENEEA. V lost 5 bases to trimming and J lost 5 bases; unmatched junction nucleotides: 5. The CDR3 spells CASSPGLAGGKDTQYF. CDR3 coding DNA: TGTGCCAGCAGCCCGGGACTAGCGGGGGGAAAAGATACGCAGTATTTT. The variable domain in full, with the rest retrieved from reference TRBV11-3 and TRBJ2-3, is EAGVVQSPRYKIIEKKQPVAFWCNPISGHNTLYWYLQNLGQGPELLIRYENEEAVDDSQLPKDRFSAERLKGVDSTLKIQPAELGDSAVYLCASSPGLAGGKDTQYFGPGTRLTVL.

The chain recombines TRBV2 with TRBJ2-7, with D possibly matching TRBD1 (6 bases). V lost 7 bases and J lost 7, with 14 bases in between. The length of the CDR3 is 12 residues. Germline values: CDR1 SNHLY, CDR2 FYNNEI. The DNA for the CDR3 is TGTGCCAGCACCCAGGGGTCGCGGGAGCAGTACTTC. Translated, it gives CASTQGSREQYF.

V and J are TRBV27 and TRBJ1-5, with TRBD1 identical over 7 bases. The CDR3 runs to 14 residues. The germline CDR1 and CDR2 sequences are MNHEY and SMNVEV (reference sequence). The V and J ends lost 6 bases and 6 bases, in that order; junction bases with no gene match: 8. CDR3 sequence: CASSLTGTPQPQHF. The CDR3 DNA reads TGTGCCAGCAGCCTGACAGGGACCCCTCAGCCCCAGCATTTT.

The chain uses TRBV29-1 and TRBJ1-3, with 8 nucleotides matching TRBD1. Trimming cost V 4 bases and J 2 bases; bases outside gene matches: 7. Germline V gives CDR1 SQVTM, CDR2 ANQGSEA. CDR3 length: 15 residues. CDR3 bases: TGCAGCGTTGGCCAGGGGGCTGGAGCTGGAAACACCATATATTTT. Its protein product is CSVGQGAGAGNTIYF. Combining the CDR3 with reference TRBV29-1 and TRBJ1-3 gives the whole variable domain SAVISQKPSRDICQRGTSLTIQCQVDSQVTMMFWYRQQPGQSLTLIATANQGSEATYESGFVIDKFPISRPNLTFSTLTVSNMSPEDSSIYLCSVGQGAGAGNTIYFGEGSWLTVV.

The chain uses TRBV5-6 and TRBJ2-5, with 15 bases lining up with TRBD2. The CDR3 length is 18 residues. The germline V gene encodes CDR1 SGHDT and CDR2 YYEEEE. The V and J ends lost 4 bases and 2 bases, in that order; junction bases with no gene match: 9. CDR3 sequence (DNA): TGTGCCAGCAGCCCCGGGACTAGCGGGGGGCCCTTTCAAGAGACCCAGTACTTC. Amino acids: CASSPGTSGGPFQETQYF.

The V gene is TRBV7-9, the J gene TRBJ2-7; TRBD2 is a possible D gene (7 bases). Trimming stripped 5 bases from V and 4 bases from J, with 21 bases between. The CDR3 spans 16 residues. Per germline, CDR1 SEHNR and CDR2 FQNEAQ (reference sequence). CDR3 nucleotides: TGTGCCAGCAGCAGTCGGTCGGGCGGGGGCGGGTACGAGCAGTACTTC. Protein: CASSSRSGGGGYEQYF.

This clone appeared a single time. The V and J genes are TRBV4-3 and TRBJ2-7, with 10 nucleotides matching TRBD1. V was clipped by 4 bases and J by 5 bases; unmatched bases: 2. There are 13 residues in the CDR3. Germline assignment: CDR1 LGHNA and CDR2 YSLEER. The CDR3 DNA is TGCGCCAGCAGCCGGGACAGGGGTCACGAGCAGTACTTC. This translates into CASSRDRGHEQYF.

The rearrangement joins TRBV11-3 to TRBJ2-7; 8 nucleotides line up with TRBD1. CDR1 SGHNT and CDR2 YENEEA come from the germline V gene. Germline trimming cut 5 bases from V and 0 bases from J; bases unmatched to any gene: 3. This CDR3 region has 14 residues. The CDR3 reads CASSPTGGSYEQYF. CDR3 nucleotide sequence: TGTGCCAGCAGCCCAACAGGGGGCTCCTACGAGCAGTACTTC. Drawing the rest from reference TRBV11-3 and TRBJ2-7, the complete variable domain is EAGVVQSPRYKIIEKKQPVAFWCNPISGHNTLYWYLQNLGQGPELLIRYENEEAVDDSQLPKDRFSAERLKGVDSTLKIQPAELGDSAVYLCASSPTGGSYEQYFGPGTRLTVT.

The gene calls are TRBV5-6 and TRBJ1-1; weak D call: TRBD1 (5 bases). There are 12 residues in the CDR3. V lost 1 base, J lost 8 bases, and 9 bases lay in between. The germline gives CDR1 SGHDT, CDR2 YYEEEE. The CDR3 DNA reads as TGTGCCAGCAGCTTGAAGGGGAGGGAAGCTTTCTTT. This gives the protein CASSLKGREAFF.

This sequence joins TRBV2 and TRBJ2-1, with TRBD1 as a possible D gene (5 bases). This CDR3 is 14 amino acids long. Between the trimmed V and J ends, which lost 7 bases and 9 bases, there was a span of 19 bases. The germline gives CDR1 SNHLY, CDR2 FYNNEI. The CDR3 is CASKLQGRESEQFF. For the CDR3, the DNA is TGTGCCAGCAAATTACAAGGCAGGGAAAGTGAGCAGTTCTTC.

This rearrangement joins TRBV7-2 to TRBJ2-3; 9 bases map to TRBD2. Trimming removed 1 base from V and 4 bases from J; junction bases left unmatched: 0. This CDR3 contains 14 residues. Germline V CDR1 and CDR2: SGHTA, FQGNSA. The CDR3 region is CASSLGLAADTQYF. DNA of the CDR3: TGTGCCAGCAGCTTAGGACTAGCGGCAGATACGCAGTATTTT.

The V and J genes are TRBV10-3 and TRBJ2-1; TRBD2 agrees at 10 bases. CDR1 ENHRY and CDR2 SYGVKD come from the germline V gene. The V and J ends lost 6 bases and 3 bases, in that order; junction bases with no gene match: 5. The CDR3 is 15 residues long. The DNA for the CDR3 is TGTGCCATCAGCTCTAGCGGGGGCTTCTACAATGAGCAGTTCTTC. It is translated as CAISSSGGFYNEQFF.

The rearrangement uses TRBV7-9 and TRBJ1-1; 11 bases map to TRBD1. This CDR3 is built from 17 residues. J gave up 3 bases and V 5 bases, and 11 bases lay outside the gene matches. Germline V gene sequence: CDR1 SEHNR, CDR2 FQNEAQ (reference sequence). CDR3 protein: CASSPKGQGGGYTEAFF. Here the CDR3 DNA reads TGTGCCAGCAGCCCCAAGGGACAGGGGGGCGGGTACACTGAAGCTTTCTTT.

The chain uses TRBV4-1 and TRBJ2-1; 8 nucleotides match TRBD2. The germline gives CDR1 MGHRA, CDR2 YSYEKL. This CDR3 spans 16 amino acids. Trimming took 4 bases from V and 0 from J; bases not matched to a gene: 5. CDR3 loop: CASSPLAGSSYNEQFF. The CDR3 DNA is TGCGCCAGCAGCCCTTTAGCGGGGAGCTCCTACAATGAGCAGTTCTTC.

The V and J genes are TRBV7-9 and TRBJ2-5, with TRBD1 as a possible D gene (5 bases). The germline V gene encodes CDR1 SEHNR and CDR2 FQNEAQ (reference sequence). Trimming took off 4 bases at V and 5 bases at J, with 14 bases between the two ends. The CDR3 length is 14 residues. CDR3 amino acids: CASSSTWGIETQYF. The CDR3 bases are TGTGCCAGCAGCTCGACATGGGGCATCGAGACCCAGTACTTC.

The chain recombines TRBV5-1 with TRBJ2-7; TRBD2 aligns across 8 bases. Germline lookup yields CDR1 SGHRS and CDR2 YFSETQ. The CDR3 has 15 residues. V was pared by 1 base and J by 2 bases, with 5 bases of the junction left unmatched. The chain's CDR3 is CASSLRAGAPYEQYF. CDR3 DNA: TGCGCCAGCAGCTTGAGAGCGGGGGCCCCCTACGAGCAGTACTTC.

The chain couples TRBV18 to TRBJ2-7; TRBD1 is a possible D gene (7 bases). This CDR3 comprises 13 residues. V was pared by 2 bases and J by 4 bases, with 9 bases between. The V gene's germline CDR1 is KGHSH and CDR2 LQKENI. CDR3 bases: TGTGCCAGCTCACCAGCAGGGGGGTACGAGCAGTACTTC. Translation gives CASSPAGGYEQYF.

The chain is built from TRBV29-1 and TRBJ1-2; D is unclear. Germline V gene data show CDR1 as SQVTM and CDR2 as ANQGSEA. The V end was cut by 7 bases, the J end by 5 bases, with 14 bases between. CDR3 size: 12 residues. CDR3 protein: CSAAGLAYGYTF. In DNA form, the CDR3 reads TGCAGCGCGGCGGGGTTGGCGTATGGCTACACCTTC.

This CDR3 is CASSLPRTGAYEQYF. The CDR3 nucleotides read TGTGCCAGCAGTTTACCCCGGACAGGAGCCTACGAGCAGTACTTC. This chain connects TRBV28 to TRBJ2-7; 7 positions agree with TRBD1. Looked up from germline, CDR1 is MDHEN and CDR2 is SYDVKM. The length of the CDR3 is 15 residues. The junction had 6 bases not matched to a gene; V was cut back by 2 bases and J by 2 bases.

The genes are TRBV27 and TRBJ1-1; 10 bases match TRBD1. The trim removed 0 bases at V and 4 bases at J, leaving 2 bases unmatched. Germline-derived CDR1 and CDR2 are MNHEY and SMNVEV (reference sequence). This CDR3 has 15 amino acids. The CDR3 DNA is TGTGCCAGCAGTTTATCGGGACAGGGGTTCACTGAAGCTTTCTTT. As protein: CASSLSGQGFTEAFF.

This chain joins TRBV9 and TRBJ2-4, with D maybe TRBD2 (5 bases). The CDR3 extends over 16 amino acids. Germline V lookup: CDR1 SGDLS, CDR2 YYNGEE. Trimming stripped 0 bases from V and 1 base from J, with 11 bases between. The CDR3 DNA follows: TGTGCCAGCAGCGTAGACCCGGGGTTCGCCAAAAACATTCAGTACTTC. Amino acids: CASSVDPGFAKNIQYF. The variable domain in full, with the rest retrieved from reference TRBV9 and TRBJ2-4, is DSGVTQTPKHLITATGQRVTLRCSPRSGDLSVYWYQQSLDQGLQFLIQYYNGEERAKGNILERFSAQQFPDLHSELNLSSLELGDSALYFCASSVDPGFAKNIQYFGAGTRLSVL.

The CDR3 nucleotides read TGTGCCAGCAGCCAATTACCGGGACAGGGTAATTACGAGCAGTACTTC. It yields the protein CASSQLPGQGNYEQYF. The J gene is TRBJ2-7, the V gene TRBV7-7; 9 nucleotides match TRBD1. V was clipped by 5 bases and J by 4 bases; unmatched bases: 12. From germline, CDR1 is SSHAT and CDR2 FNYEAQ (reference sequence). CDR3 length equals 16 residues.

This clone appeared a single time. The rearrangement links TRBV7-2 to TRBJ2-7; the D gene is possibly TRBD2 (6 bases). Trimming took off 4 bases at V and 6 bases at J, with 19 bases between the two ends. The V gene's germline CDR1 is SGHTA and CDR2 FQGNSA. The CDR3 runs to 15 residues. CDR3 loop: CASSSKGLTGSEQYF. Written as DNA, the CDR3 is TGTGCCAGCAGCTCCAAGGGACTCACCGGTTCCGAGCAGTACTTC.